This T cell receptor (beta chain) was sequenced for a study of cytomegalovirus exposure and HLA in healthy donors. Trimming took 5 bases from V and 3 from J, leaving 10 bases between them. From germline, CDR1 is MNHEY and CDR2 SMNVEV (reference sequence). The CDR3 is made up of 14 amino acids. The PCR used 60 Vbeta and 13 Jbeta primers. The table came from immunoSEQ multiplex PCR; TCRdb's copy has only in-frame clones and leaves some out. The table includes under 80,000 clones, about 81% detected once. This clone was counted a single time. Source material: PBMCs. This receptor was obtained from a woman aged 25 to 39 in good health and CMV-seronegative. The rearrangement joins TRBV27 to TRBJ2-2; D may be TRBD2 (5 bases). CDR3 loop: CASSDILDTGELFF. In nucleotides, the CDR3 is TGTGCCAGCAGTGATATACTAGACACCGGGGAGCTGTTTTTT.